The rows below give T cell receptor beta chains drawn from one sample of a study of neurological immune-mediated disorders. TCRdb used MiXCR to reprocess the 5' RACE reads, holding one entry per CDR3 protein. The table shows tens of thousands of distinct CDR3 sequences, with 4.5% to 7.5% occurring only once. Sample: PBMCs. These receptors came from a woman aged 55-70 years with multiple sclerosis. The CDR3 runs from the conserved cysteine through the conserved F or W. Clone size is not always given. Where it is, it says once, few, many or a class for expanded clones.

V gene	clone size	J gene	CDR3 protein
TRBV3-1	many	TRBJ1-2	CASSQHSGTGAGYTF
TRBV29-1	.	TRBJ2-1	CSVVRQGQWNEQFF
TRBV29-1	many	TRBJ2-3	CSAKLTSSTDTQYF
TRBV27	many	TRBJ2-7	CASRPNLGEQYF
TRBV5-1	many	TRBJ2-3	CASSPGLAGGSDTQYF
TRBV20-1	many	TRBJ2-3	CSARDNRDTQYF
TRBV4-1	many	TRBJ2-5	CASSQAVGMGETQYF
TRBV18	many	TRBJ1-5	CASSNQPQHF
TRBV7-8	many	TRBJ1-4	CASGRTANEKLFF
TRBV20-1	many	TRBJ2-1	CSARLAVYREQFF
TRBV5-1	.	TRBJ2-1	CASSFGQGDNEQFF
TRBV20-1	many	TRBJ2-5	CSARRTSGGAETQYF
TRBV11-2	many	TRBJ1-1	CASRPPYRTVNTEAFF
TRBV24-1	many	TRBJ2-1	CATSDPLPTGSSYNEQFF
TRBV28	many	TRBJ1-6	CASIKDRGNNSPLHF
TRBV6-6	many	TRBJ1-2	CASIQGVYGYTF
TRBV11-3	many	TRBJ2-2	CASSLLGGELFF
TRBV12-3/TRBV12-4	many	TRBJ1-1	CASGVGMNTEAFF
TRBV18	many	TRBJ2-7	CASHPRGEKQYF
TRBV3-1	many	TRBJ2-7	CASSLTGTSRAYEQYF
TRBV6-2/TRBV6-3	.	TRBJ1-1	CASTRSENTEAFF
TRBV20-1	many	TRBJ1-1	CSAAGTTNFEAFF
TRBV7-9	many	TRBJ1-2	CASSLTLQGGYGYTF
TRBV3-1	many	TRBJ1-6	CASSQGWNSPLHF
TRBV5-1	few	TRBJ1-2	CASSLATGSLTF
TRBV15	many	TRBJ2-7	CATSRALDRAYEQYF
TRBV10-3	many	TRBJ2-5	CATRQGPTGPQETQYF
TRBV20-1	many	TRBJ2-3	CSATPGLAGGPTDTQYF